The clone carrying this T cell receptor beta chain was detected only a few times. Its antigen is currently unknown. The same CDR3 can be traced to other DNA sequences in this sample. The PCR was carried out with 60 Vbeta primers and 13 Jbeta primers. Some clones are missing from TCRdb's copy, which holds only in-frame ones; the method was immunoSEQ multiplex PCR. The sample lists some 110,000 clones, approximately 70% occurring once. This sample is part of a study of cytomegalovirus exposure and HLA in healthy donors. Notes on the study in general: Near-uniform donor sequencing depth was presumed by presence/absence analyses. Confirmation in vitro established that a few CMV-associated chains were specific for CMV antigens. Fewer N-insertions (relative to the roughly 670-donor mean) were reportedly seen in an Asian-associated ancestry cluster in a later analysis.

Sampled while nominally healthy, donors likely had unrecorded immune exposures. This receptor was identified in a man aged 25 to 45 in good health and CMV-seropositive. Material: PBMCs.

The CDR3 sequence is CASSPPGGSNEKLFF. CDR3 sequence (DNA): TGTGCCAGTAGTCCCCCCGGGGGGTCTAATGAAAAACTGTTTTTT. The chain links TRBV19 to TRBJ1-4; D is possibly TRBD1 (5 bases). Deletions cut 5 bases from V and 3 bases from J, with 13 bases between. Germline CDR1 reads LNHDA; CDR2 reads SQIVND (reference sequence). The CDR3 sequence is 15 residues long.